The TCR beta chain described here comes from a study of blood T cell repertoires in COVID-19. Study in general: Italy, Spain and the United States were the sources of the convalescent and acute COVID-19 samples.

Germline assignment: CDR1 SGHNT and CDR2 YYREEE (reference sequence). The germline V and J ends were trimmed by 4 bases and 4 bases, with 14 bases remaining between them. The CDR3 sequence is 15 residues long. Per the original data handling: Reference gene primer amplification gave estimated nucleated cell counts. Assay used: immunoSEQ multiplex PCR; TCRdb lists only in-frame clones, some missing. That table gives V, J and clone size, and the DNA gave D and trimming. The sample shows 30,000 or so clones, roughly 93% of them seen only once. Sequencing was done on a sample of peripheral blood. This TCR was sampled from a male donor with active COVID-19. The gene calls are TRBV5-4 and TRBJ2-2, with a weak D call TRBD1 (7 bases). The CDR3 is CASSLRGVGTGELFF. In DNA form, the CDR3 reads TGTGCCAGCAGCCTCAGGGGGGTTGGCACCGGGGAGCTGTTTTTT.